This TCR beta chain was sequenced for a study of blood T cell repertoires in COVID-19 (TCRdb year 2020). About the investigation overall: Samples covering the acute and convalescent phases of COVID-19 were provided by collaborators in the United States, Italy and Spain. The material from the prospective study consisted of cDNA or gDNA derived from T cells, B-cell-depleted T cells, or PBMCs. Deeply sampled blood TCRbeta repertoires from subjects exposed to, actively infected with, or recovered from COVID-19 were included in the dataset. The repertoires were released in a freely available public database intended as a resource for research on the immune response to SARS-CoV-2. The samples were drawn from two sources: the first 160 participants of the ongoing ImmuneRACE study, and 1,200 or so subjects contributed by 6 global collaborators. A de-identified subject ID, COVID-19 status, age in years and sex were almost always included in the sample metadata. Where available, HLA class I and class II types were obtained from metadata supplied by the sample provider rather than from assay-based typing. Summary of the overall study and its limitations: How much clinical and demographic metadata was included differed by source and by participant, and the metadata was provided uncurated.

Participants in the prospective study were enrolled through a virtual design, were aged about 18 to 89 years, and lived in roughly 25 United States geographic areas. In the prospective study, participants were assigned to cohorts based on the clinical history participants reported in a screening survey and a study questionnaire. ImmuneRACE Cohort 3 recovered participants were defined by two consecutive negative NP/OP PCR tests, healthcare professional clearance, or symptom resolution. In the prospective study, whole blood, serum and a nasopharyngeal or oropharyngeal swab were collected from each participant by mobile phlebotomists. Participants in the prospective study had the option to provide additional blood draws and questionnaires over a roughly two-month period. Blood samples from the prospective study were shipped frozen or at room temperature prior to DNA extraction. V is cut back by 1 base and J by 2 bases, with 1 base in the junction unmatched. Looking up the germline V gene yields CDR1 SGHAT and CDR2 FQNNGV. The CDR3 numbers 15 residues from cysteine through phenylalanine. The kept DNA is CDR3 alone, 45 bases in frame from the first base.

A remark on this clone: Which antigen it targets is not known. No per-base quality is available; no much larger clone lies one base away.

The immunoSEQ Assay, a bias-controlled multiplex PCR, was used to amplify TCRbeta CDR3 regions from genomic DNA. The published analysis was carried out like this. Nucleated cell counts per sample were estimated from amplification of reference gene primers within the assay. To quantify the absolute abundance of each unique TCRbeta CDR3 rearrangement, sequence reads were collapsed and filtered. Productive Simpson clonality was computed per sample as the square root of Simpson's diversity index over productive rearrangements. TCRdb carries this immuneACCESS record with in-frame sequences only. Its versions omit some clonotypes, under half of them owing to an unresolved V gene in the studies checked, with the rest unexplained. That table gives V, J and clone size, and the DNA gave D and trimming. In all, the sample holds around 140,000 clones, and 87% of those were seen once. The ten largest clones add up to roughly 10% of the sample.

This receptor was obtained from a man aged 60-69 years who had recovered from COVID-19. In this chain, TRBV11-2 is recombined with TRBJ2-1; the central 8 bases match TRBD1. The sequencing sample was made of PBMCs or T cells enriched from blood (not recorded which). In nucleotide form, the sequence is TGTGCCAGCAGCTTAGTGGACAGGGCCTACAATGAGCAGTTCTTC. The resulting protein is CASSLVDRAYNEQFF. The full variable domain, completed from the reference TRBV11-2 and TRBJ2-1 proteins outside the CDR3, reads EAGVAQSPRYKIIEKRQSVAFWCNPISGHATLYWYQQILGQGPKLLIQFQNNGVVDDSQLPKDRFSAERLKGVDSTLKIQPAKLEDSAVYLCASSLVDRAYNEQFFGPGTRLTVL.